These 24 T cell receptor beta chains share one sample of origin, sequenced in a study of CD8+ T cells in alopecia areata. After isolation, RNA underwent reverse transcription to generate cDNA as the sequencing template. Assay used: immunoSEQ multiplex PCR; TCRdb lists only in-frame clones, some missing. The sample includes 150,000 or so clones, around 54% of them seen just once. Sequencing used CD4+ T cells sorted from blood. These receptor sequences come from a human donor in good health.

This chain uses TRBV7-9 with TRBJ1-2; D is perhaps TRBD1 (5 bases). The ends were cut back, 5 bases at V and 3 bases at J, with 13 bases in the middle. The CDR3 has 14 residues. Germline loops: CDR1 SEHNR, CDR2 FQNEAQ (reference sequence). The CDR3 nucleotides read TGTGCCAGCAGCGCCTCGGGGGAGCACTATGGCTACACCTTC. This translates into CASSASGEHYGYTF.

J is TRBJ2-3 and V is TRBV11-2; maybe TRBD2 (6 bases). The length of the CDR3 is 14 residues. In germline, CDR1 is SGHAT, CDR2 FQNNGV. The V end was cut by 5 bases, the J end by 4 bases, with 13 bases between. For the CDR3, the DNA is TGTGCCAGCAGCCCCTTGGGGGGTCCAGATACGCAGTATTTT. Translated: CASSPLGGPDTQYF.

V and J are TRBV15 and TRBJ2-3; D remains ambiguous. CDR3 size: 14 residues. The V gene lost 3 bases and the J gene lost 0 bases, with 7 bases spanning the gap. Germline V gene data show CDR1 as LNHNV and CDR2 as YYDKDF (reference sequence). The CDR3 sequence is CATSSTLSTDTQYF. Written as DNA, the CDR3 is TGTGCCACCAGCAGTACGTTAAGCACAGATACGCAGTATTTT.

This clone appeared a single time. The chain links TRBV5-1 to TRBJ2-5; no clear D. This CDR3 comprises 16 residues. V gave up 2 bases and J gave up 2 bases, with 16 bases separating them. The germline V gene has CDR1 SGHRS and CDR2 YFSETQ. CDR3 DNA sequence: TGCGCCAGCAGCTTAATCTCGGGCAGAGGACAAGAGACCCAGTACTTC. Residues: CASSLISGRGQETQYF.

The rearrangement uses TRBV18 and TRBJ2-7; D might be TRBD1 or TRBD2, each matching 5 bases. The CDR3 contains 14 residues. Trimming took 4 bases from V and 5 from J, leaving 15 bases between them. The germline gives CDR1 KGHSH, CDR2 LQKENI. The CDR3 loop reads CASSRDPQGNEQYF. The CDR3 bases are TGTGCCAGCTCACGGGACCCTCAAGGGAACGAGCAGTACTTC.

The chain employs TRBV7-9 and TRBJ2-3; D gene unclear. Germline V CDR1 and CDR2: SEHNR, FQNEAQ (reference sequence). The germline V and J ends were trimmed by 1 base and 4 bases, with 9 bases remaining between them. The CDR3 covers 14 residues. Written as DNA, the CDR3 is TGTGCCAGCAGCTTAGGTGTGTTGTCAGATACGCAGTATTTT. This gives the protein CASSLGVLSDTQYF.

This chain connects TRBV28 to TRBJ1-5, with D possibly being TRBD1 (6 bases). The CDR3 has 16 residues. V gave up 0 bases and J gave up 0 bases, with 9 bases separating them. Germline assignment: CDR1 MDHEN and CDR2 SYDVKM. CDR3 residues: CASSLWGASSNQPQHF. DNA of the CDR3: TGTGCCAGCAGTTTATGGGGGGCGTCTAGCAATCAGCCCCAGCATTTT.

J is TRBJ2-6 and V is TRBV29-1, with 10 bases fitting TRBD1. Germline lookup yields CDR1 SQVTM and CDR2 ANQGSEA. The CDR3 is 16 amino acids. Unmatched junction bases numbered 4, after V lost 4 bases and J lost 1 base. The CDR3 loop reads CSVAGTGVSGANVLTF. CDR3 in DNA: TGCAGCGTTGCCGGGACAGGGGTTTCTGGGGCCAACGTCCTGACTTTC.

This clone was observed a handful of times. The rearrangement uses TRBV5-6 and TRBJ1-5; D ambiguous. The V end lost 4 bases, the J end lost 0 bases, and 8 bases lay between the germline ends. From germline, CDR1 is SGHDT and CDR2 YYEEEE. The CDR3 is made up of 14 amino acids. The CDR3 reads CASSPKYSNQPQHF. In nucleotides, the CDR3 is TGTGCCAGCAGCCCGAAGTATAGCAATCAGCCCCAGCATTTT.

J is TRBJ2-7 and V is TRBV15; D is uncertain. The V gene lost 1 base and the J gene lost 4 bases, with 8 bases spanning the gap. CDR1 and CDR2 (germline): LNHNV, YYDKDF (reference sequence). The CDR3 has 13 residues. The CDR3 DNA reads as TGTGCCACCAGCAGAGGTAGGACGTACGAGCAGTACTTC. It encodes CATSRGRTYEQYF.

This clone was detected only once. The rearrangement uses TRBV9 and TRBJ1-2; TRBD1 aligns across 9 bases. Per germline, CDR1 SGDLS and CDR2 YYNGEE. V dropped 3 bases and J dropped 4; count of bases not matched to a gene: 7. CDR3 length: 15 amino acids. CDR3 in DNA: TGTGCCAGCAGCGCGGGGGACAGGGTATCCTATGGCTACACCTTC. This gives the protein CASSAGDRVSYGYTF.

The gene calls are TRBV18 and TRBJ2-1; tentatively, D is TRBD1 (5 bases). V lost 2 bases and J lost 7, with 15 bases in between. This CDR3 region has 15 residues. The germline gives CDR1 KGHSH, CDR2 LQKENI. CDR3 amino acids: CASSPDRMDNNEQFF. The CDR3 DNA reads TGTGCCAGCTCACCAGACAGAATGGATAATAATGAGCAGTTCTTC.

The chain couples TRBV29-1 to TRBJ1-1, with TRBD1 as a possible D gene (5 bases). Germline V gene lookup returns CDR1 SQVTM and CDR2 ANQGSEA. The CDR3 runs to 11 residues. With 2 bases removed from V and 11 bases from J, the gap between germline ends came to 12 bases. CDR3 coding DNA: TGCAGCGTTGAACTGGGGGGGGTTGCTTTCTTT. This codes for CSVELGGVAFF.

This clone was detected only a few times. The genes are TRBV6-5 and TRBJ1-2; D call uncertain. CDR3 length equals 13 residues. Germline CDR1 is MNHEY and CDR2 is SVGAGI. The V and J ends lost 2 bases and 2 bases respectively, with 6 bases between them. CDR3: CASSYGLNYGYTF. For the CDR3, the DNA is TGTGCCAGCAGTTACGGGTTAAACTATGGCTACACCTTC.

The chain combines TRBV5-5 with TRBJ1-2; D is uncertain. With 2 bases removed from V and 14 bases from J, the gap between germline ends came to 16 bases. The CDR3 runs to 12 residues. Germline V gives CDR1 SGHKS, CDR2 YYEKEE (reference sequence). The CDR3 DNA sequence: TGTGCCAGCAGCTTACCTTTCGGGCCCAGTACCTTC. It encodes CASSLPFGPSTF. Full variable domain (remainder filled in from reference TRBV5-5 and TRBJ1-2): DAGVTQSPTHLIKTRGQQVTLRCSPISGHKSVSWYQQVLGQGPQFIFQYYEKEERGRGNFPDRFSARQFPNYSSELNVNALLLGDSALYLCASSLPFGPSTFGSGTRLTVV.

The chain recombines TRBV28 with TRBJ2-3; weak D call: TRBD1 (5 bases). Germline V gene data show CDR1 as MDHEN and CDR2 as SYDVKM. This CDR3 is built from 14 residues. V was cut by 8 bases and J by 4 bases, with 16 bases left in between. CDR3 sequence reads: CASSLAGSPDTQYF. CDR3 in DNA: TGTGCCAGCTCCTTGGCAGGGTCCCCAGATACGCAGTATTTT. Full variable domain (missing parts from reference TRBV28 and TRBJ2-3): DVKVTQSSRYLVKRTGEKVFLECVQDMDHENMFWYRQDPGLGLRLIYFSYDVKMKEKGDIPEGYSVSREKKERFSLILESASTNQTSMYLCASSLAGSPDTQYFGPGTRLTVL.

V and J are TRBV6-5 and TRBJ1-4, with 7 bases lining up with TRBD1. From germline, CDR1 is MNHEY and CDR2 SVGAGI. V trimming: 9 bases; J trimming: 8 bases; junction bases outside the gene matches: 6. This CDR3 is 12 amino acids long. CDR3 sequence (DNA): TGTGCCAGTCGACAGGGAGGGGAAAAACTGTTTTTT. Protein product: CASRQGGEKLFF.

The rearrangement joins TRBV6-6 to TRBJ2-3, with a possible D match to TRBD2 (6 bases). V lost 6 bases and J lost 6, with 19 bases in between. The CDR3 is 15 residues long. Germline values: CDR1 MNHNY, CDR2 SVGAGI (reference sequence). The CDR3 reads CASSPRLDGSDTQYF. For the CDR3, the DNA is TGTGCCAGCAGCCCCCGACTAGATGGGTCCGATACGCAGTATTTT.

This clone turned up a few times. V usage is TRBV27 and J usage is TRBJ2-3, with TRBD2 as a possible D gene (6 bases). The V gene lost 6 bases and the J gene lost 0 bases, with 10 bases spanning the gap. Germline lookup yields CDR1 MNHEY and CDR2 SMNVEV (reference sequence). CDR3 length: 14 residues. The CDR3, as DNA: TGTGCCAGCAGCCGCGGGACTAGCACAGATACGCAGTATTTT. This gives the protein CASSRGTSTDTQYF.

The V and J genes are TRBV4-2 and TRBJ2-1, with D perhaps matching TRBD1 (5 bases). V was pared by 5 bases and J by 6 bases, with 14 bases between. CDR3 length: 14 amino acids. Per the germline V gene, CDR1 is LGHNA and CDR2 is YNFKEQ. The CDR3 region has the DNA TGTGCCAGCAGCGCCGTAGGAAGGGGCAATGAGCAGTTCTTC. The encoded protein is CASSAVGRGNEQFF.

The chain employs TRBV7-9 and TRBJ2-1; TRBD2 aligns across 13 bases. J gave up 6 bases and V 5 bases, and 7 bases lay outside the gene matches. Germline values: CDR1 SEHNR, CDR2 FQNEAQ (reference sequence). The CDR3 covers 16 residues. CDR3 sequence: CASSRTSGSTGNEQFF. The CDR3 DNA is TGTGCCAGCAGCCGGACTAGCGGGAGTACAGGCAATGAGCAGTTCTTC.

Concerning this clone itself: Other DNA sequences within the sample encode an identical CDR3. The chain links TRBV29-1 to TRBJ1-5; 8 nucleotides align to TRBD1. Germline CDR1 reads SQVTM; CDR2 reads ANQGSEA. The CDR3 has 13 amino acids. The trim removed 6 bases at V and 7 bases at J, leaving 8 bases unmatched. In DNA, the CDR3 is TGCAGCGTAGGACAGGGTGGGGGACAGCCCCAGCATTTT. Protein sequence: CSVGQGGGQPQHF.

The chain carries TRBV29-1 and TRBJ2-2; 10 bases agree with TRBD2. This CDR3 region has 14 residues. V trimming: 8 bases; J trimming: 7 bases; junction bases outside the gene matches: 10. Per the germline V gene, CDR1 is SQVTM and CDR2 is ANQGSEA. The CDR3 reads CSCESGRAVGELFF. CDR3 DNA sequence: TGCAGCTGTGAAAGCGGGAGGGCGGTCGGGGAGCTGTTTTTT.

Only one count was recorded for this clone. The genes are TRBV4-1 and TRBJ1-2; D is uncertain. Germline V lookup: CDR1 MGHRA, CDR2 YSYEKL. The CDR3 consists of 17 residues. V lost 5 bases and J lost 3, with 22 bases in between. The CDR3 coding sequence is TGCGCCAGCAGCTCCCTTGTCCGAGCCTCACCCGACTATGGCTACACCTTC. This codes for CASSSLVRASPDYGYTF.